One T cell receptor beta chain is described in this entry. This sample was taken from a study of response to subunit inactivated influenza vaccine. From the RT-PCR reads, TCRdb called clonotypes with MiXCR, one entry per CDR3 protein. The sample contains over 450,000 distinct CDR3 sequences, 10% to 15% of which appear only once. This CDR3 has 16 amino acids. The V gene's germline CDR1 is DFQATT and CDR2 SNEGSKA (reference sequence). V shed 3 bases and J shed 10 bases, with 25 bases lying between them. The sample in question was PBMCs from blood, obtained roughly 47 days after vaccination. V usage is TRBV20-1 and J usage is TRBJ1-5, with D perhaps matching TRBD1 (6 bases). The sequence derives from a man aged 50-59 years who received an inactivated influenza vaccine. The CDR3 DNA reads as TGCAGTGCTAGCGCGGGGATAGGGCAGGGGTTCCATCCCCAGCATTTT. This sequence encodes CSASAGIGQGFHPQHF.